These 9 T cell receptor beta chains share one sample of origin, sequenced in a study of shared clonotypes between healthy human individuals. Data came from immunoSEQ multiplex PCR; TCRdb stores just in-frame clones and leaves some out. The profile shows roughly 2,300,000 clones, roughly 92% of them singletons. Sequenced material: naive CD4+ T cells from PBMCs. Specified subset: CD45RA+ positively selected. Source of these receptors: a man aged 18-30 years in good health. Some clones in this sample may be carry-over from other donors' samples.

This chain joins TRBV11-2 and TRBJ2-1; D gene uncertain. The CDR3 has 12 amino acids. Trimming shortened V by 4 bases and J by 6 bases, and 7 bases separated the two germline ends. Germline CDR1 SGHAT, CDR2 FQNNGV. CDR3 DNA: TGTGCCAGCAGCTCGTACATCAATGAGCAGTTCTTC. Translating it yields CASSSYINEQFF. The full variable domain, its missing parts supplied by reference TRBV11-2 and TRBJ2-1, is EAGVAQSPRYKIIEKRQSVAFWCNPISGHATLYWYQQILGQGPKLLIQFQNNGVVDDSQLPKDRFSAERLKGVDSTLKIQPAKLEDSAVYLCASSSYINEQFFGPGTRLTVL.

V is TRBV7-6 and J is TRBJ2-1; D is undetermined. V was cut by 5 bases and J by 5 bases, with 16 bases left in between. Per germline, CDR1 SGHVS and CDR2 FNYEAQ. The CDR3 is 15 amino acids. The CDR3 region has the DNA TGTGCCAGCAGCCCGCGGCCCGACCCCAACAATGAGCAGTTCTTC. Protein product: CASSPRPDPNNEQFF.

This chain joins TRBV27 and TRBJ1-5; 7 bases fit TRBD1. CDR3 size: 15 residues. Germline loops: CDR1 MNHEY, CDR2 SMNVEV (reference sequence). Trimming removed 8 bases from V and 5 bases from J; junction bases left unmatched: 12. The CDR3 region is CASALLRDRDQPQHF. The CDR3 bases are TGTGCCAGCGCCCTATTGAGGGACAGAGATCAGCCCCAGCATTTT.

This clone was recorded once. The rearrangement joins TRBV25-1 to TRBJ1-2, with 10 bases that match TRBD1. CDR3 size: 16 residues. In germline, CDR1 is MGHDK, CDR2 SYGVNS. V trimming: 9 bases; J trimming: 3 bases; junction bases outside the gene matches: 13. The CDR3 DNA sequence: TGTGCCAGTTCTGCGACAGGGGGCTATGGGGACTATGGCTACACCTTC. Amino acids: CASSATGGYGDYGYTF.

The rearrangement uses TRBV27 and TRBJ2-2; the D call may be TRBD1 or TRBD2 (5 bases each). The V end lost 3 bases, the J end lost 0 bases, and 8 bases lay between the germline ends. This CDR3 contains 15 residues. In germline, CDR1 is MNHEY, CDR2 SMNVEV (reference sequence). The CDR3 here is CASSLRGTNTGELFF. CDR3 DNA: TGTGCCAGCAGTTTGAGGGGAACGAACACCGGGGAGCTGTTTTTT.

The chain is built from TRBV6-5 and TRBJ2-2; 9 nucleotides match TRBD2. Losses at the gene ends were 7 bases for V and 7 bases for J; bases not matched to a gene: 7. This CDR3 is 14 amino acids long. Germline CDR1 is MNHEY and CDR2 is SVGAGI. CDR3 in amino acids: CASTYSGRGGELFF. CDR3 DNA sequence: TGTGCCAGCACCTATAGCGGGAGAGGCGGGGAGCTGTTTTTT.

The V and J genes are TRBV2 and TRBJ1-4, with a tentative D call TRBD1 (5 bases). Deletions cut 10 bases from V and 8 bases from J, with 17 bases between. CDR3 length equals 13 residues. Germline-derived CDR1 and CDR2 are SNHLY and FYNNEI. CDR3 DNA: TGTGCCACCGGACCAGGGTTATACGAAAAACTGTTTTTT. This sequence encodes CATGPGLYEKLFF.

The CDR3 DNA follows: TGTGCCAGCAGCCCCCGGAGGCTTTCGAGCACTGAAGCTTTCTTT. This translates into CASSPRRLSSTEAFF. The chain recombines TRBV7-8 with TRBJ1-1; D uncertain. CDR1 is SGHVS and CDR2 is FQNEAQ in the germline V gene. Trimming took 5 bases from V and 4 from J, leaving 17 bases between them. This CDR3 has 15 amino acids.

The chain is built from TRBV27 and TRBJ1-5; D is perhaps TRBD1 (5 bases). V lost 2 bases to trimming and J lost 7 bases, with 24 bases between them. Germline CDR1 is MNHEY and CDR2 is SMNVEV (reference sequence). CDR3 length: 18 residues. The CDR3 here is CASSLAPVGRDRGQPQHF. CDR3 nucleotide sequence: TGTGCCAGCAGTTTAGCCCCCGTAGGACGGGACCGGGGGCAGCCCCAGCATTTT.